This T cell receptor (beta chain) is drawn from a study of cytomegalovirus exposure and HLA in healthy donors. CDR3 length: 15 amino acids. CDR1 and CDR2 (germline): MNHNS, SASEGT. Trimming cost V 4 bases and J 0 bases, with 7 bases left between them. Notes on this clone: Antigen unknown.

Notes on the study in general: Overall, about 160 TCR beta chains were annotated as cytomegalovirus-associated. Segments of the TCR beta V type were, in most cases, productive about 87% or about 30% of the time in an earlier analysis. For cytomegalovirus status, the classifier reportedly gave diagnoses with high specificity and sensitivity.

PCR used 60 Vbeta primers and 13 Jbeta primers. Assay: immunoSEQ multiplex PCR; the TCRdb copy retains only in-frame clones and omits some. The data show over 150,000 clones, roughly 80% seen once. The material sequenced was PBMCs. The sequence derives from a woman in her forties or fifties in good health and CMV-seronegative. The rearrangement links TRBV6-1 to TRBJ1-6, with D unclear. CDR3 coding DNA: TGTGCCAGCAGTGGGAGGAGCTCCTATAATTCACCCCTCCACTTT. Translating gives CASSGRSSYNSPLHF.